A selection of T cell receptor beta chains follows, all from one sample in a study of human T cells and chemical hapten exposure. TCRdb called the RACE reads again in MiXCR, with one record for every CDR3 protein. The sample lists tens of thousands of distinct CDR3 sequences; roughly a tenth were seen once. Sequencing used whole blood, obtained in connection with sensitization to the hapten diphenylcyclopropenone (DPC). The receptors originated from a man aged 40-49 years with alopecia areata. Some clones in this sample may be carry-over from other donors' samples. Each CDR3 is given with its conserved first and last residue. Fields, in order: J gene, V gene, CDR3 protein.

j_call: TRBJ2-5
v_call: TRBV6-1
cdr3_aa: CASSEDHRGETQYF

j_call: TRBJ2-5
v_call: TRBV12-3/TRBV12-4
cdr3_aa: CASSPTGSQETQYF

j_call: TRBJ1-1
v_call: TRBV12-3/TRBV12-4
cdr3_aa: CASGILQGRNTEAFF

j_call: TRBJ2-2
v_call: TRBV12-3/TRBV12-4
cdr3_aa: CASSFGGQNTGELFF

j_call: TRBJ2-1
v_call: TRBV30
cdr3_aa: CALSGSRYEQFF

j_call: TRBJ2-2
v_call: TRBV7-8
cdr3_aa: CASSQRYRELFF

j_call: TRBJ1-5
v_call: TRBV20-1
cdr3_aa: CSARLGPGGVVSNQPQHF

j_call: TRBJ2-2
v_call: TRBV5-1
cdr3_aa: CASSLYVTGELFF

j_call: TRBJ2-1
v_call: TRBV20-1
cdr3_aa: CSARPYEGLAGDEQFF

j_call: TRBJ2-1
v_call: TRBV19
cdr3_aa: CASSEWSGRANEQFF

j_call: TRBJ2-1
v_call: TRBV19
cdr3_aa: CASSIDRSGTSGRGNASEQFF

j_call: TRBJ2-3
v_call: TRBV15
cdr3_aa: CATSRDPAGVRTDTQYF

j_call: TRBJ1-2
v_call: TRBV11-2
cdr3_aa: CASSPSGYGYTF

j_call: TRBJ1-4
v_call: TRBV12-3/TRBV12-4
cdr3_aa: CASSSLWDGNEKLFF

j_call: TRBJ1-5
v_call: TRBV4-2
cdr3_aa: CASSQSSGRSNQPQHF

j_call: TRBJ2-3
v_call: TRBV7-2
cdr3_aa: CASSFRQARTSSTDTQYF

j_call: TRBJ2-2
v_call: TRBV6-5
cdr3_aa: CASSKAGRGTGELFF

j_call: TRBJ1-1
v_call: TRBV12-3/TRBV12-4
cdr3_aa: CASSQGVETEAFF

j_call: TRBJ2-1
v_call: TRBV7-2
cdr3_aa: CASSLGLPPYNEQFF

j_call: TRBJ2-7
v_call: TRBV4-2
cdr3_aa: CASSQDLGRVKGEQYF

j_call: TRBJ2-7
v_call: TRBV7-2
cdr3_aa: CASSSQALEQYF

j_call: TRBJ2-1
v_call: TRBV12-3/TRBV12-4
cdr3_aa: CASSFRGPGQVNEQFF

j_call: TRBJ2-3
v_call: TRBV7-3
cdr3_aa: CASSLIGGHTQYF

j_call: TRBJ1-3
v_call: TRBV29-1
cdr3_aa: CSVRGRLAGNTIYF

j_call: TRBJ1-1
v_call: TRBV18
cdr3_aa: CASHDRTFALTEAFF

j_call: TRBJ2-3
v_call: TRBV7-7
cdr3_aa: CASSPTSGRALGTDTQYF

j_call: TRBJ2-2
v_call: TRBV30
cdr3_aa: CAWSAGGANTGELFF

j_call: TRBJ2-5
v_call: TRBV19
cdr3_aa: CASSISGEETQYF

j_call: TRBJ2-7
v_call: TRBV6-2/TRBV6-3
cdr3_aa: CASKEAYEQYF

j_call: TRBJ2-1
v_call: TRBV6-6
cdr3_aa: CASSPAGKGYEQFF

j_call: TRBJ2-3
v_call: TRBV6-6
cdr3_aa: CASSPRTSGRGRMVTQYF

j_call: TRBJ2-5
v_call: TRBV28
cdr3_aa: CASSPAGGRKETQYF

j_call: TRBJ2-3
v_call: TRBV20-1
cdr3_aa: CSASASSGGTDTQYF

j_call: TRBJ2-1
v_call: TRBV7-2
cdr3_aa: CASSSPGTRGFDEQFF

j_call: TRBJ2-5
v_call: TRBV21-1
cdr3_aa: CASSKTLTASQQETQYF

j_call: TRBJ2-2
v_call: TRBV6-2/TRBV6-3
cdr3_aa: CASRYGGRTGELFF

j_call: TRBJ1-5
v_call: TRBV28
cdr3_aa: CASYWTGDHQPQHF

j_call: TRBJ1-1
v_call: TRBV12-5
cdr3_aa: CASGLVLSPNTEAFF

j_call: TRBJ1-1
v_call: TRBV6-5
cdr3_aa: CASSQSAEAFF

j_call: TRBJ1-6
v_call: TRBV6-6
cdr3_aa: CASRLPGQGLHSPLHF

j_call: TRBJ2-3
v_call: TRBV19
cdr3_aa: CASKDGTSTDTQYF

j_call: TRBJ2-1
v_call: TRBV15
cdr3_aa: CATSRDRWLAGGHEQFF

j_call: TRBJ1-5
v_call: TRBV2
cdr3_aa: CASTLGQHNQPQHF

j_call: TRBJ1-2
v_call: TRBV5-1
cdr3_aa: CASSPRTDANYGYTF

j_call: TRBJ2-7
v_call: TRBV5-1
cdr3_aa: CASSAAGQVYEQYF

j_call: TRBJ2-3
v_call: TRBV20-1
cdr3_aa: CSASTLAGGPSDTQYF

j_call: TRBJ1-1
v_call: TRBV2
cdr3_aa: CASSEQGQPWYAFF

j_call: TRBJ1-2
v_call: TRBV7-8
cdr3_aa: CASSFRDTSSYGYTF

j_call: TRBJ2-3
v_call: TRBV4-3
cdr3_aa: CASSQEGAGTDTQYF

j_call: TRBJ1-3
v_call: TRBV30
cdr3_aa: CAWSVRGLDSGNTIYF

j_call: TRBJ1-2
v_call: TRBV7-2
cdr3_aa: CASSLASVGYTF

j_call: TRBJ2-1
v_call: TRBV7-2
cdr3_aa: CASSLANFGTQIGQFF

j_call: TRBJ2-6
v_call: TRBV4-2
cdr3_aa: CASSQEATSGANVLTF